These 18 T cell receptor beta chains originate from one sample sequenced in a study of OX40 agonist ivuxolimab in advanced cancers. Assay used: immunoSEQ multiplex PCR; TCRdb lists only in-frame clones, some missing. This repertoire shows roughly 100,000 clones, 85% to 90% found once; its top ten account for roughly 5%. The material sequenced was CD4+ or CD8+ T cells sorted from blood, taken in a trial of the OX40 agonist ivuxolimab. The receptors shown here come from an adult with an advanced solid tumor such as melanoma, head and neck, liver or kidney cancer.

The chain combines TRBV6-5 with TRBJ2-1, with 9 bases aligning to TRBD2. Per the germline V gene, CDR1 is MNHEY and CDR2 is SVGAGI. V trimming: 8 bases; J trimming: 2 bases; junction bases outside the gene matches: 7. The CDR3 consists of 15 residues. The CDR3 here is CASSRAGGPYNEQFF. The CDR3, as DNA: TGTGCCAGCTCCCGGGCGGGGGGGCCCTACAATGAGCAGTTCTTC.

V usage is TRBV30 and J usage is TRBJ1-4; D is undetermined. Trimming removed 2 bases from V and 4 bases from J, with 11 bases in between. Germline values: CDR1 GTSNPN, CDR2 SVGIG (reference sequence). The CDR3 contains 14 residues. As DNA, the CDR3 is TGTGCCTGGAGTCGTGACGGCAATAATGAAAAACTGTTTTTT. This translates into CAWSRDGNNEKLFF.

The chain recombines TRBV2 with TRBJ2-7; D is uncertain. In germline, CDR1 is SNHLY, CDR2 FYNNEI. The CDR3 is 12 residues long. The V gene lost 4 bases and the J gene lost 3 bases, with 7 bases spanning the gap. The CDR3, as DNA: TGTGCCAGCAGTGTTAGCTACTACGAGCAGTACTTC. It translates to CASSVSYYEQYF.

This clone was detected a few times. The CDR3 DNA reads as TGCGCCAGCAGCTTTAGGGTCAACACTGAAGCTTTCTTT. Protein: CASSFRVNTEAFF. The chain recombines TRBV5-1 with TRBJ1-1; D gene uncertain. V was shortened by 2 bases and J by 2 bases, with 7 bases between the two germline ends. The CDR3 length is 13 residues. Germline CDR1 reads SGHRS; CDR2 reads YFSETQ. Full variable domain (missing parts from reference TRBV5-1 and TRBJ1-1): KAGVTQTPRYLIKTRGQQVTLSCSPISGHRSVSWYQQTPGQGLQFLFEYFSETQRNKGNFPGRFSGRQFSNSRSEMNVSTLELGDSALYLCASSFRVNTEAFFGQGTRLTVV.

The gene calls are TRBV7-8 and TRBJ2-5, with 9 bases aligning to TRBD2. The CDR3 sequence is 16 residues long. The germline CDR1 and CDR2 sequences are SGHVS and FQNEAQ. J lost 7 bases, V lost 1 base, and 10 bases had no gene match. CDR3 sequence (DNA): TGTGCCAGCAGCTTAGTGGCTAGCGGGGCTGGAGGGACCCAGTACTTC. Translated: CASSLVASGAGGTQYF.

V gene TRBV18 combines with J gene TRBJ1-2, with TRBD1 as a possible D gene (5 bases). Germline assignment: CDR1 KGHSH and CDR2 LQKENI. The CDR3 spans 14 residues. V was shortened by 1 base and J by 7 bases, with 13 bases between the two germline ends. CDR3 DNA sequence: TGTGCCAGCTCACCACAGCGAGGGGAGCCTGGCTACACCTTC. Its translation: CASSPQRGEPGYTF.

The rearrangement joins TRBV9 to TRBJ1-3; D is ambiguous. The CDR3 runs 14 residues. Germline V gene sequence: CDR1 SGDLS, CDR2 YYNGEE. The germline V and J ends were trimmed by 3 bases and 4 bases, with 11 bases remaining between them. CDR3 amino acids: CASSEREPGNTIYF. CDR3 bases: TGTGCCAGCAGCGAAAGGGAGCCGGGAAACACCATATATTTT.

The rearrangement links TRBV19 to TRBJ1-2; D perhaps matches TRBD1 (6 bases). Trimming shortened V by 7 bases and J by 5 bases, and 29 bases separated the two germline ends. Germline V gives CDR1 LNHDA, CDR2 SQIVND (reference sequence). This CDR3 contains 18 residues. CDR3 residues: CASTNDPLTGTPVYGYTF. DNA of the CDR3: TGTGCCAGTACAAATGACCCCCTGACAGGCACCCCCGTATATGGCTACACCTTC.

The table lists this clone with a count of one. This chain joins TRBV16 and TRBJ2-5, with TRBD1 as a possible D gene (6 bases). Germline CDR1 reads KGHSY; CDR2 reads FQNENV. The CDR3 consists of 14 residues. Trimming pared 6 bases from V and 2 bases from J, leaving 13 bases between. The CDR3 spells CASSSGQSQETQYF. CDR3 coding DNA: TGTGCCAGCAGTTCCGGACAGTCACAAGAGACCCAGTACTTC.

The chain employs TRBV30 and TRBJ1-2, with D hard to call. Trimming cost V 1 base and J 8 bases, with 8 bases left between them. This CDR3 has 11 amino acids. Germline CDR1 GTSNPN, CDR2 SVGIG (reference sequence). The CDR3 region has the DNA TGTGCCTGGAGTGAGGGTGGAGGCTACACCTTC. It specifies CAWSEGGGYTF.

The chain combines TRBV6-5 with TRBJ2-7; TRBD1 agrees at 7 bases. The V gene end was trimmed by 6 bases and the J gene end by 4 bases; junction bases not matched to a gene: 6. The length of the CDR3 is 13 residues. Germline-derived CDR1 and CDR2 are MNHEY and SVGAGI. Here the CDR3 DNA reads TGTGCCAGCAGCAAGACAGGGACGTACGAGCAGTACTTC. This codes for CASSKTGTYEQYF.

The DNA for the CDR3 is TGTGCCAGCCGGACAGGGGGCTACGAGCAGTACTTC. This gives the protein CASRTGGYEQYF. The chain uses TRBV27 and TRBJ2-7, with TRBD1 identical over 10 bases. Germline V gene data show CDR1 as MNHEY and CDR2 as SMNVEV (reference sequence). Losses at the gene ends were 8 bases for V and 3 bases for J; bases not matched to a gene: 1. The CDR3 length is 12 residues.

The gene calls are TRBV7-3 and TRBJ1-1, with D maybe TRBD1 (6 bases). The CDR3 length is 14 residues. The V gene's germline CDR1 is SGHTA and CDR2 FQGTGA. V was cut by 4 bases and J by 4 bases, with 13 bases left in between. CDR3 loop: CASSSTQGTTEAFF. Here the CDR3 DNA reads TGTGCCAGCAGCTCCACCCAGGGGACCACTGAAGCTTTCTTT. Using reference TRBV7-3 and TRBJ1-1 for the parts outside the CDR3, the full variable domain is GAGVSQTPSNKVTEKGKYVELRCDPISGHTALYWYRQSLGQGPEFLIYFQGTGAADDSGLPNDRFFAVRPEGSVSTLKIQRTERGDSAVYLCASSSTQGTTEAFFGQGTRLTVV.

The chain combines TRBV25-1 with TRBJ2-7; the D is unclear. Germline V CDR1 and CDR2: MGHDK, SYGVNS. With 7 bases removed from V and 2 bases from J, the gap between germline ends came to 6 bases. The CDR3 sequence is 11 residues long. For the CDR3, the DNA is TGTGCCAGCAACGATGCCTACGAGCAGTACTTC. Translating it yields CASNDAYEQYF.

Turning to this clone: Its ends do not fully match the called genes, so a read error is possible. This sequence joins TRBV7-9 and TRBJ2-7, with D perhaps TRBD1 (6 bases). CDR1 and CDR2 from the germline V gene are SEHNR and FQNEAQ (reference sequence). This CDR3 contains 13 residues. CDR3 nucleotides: TGTGCCGGCAGTTATAGGGGGTACTACGAGCAGTACTTC. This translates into CAGSYRGYYEQYF. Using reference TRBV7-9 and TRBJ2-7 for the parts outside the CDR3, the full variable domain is DTGVSQNPRHKITKRGQNVTFRCDPISEHNRLYWYRQTLGQGPEFLTYFQNEAQLEKSRLLSDRFSAERPKGSFSTLEIQRTEQGDSAMYLCAGSYRGYYEQYFGPGTRLTVT.

CDR3 in DNA: TGTGCCAGTAGGCCCGGAGGACGGAAAGAGACCCAGTACTTC. Translated, it gives CASRPGGRKETQYF. J is TRBJ2-5 and V is TRBV19; maybe TRBD2 (5 bases). CDR3 size: 14 residues. Germline CDR1 LNHDA, CDR2 SQIVND (reference sequence). V lost 6 bases and J lost 3, with 14 bases in between.

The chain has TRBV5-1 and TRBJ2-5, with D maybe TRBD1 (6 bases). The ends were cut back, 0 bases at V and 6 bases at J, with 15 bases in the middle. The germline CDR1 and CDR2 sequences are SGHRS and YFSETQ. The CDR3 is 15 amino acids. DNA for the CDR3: TGCGCCAGCAGCTTGGGGTTTCAGGGGTACAAGACCCAGTACTTC. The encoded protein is CASSLGFQGYKTQYF.

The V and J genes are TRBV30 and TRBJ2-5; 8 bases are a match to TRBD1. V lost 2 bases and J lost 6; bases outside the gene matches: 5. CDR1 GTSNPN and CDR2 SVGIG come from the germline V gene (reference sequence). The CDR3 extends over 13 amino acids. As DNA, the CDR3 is TGTGCCTGGAGTACAGGGGGTGTGAAGACCCAGTACTTC. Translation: CAWSTGGVKTQYF.